The present T cell receptor (beta chain) was sequenced within a study of immune evolution from preneoplasia to lung adenocarcinoma. Regarding this clone: As yet, its antigen is unknown.

The CDR3 runs 17 residues. J lost 4 bases, V lost 5 bases, and 11 bases had no gene match. Germline CDR1 SEHNR, CDR2 FQNEAQ (reference sequence). Patient tissue came from resections in Japan or China, 2014–2017. Measured with immunoSEQ multiplex PCR; TCRdb has only the in-frame clones, and not every one. The data show roughly 2,900 clones, around 80% seen once. Study-wide results and limits: Top clone share appeared to fall from AAH through AIS, MIA, adenocarcinoma.

V and J are TRBV7-9 and TRBJ2-1; 10 nucleotides match TRBD1. This receptor was identified in a donor of 70 years or more with lung adenocarcinoma. The sequenced material came from FFPE adjacent normal lung tissue. CDR3 nucleotides: TGTGCCAGCAGCAATTTTCCCGGGACAGGGGTGTACAATGAGCAGTTCTTC. Translation gives CASSNFPGTGVYNEQFF.